This T cell receptor beta chain was obtained from a study of T cells in women clearing cervical HPV infection (dated by TCRdb to the late 2010s). Regarding the complete study: The cases were approximately 25 women with histologically confirmed HPV16-related CIN3 or worse, and 2 of these cases were invasive cancers. Controls were some 26 women whose single incident HPV16 infection cleared within 12 months without precancer or cancer developing. Blood from cases was collected at the visit where the lesion was first found, while blood from controls was collected once the infection could no longer be detected. Among cases, blood sampling came a median of 149 days after lesion detection, with an interquartile range of about 85 to 200 days. Because only a few women had HLA typing data, the possibility that HLA type acted as a confounder could not be ruled out. This exploratory proof-of-principle case-control study, nested within the Guanacaste HPV Natural History Study in Costa Rica, compared TCR repertoires among women with different cervical HPV16 outcomes. Cases were matched to controls by age within five years and by the year the sample was collected. A median age of roughly 33 years was observed in cases versus under 40 in controls, and no significant differences in baseline characteristics were found. In the parent cohort, roughly 10,000 women aged 18 or older were enrolled in Guanacaste, Costa Rica, during about 1993 to 1994 and were followed for six to seven years. As quality controls, five blinded duplicates were added to each group, bringing the total to roughly 60 samples made up of around 50 participants and about 10 replicates. On the study overall, not on this receptor specifically: Across sequencing depths, CIN3+ cases showed significantly higher TCR repertoire richness than controls, but evenness did not differ between the groups. Random forest classifiers that combined richness and V gene abundances separated cases from controls with an estimated AUC of 0.8 to 0.85. TRBV6-7 relative abundance was lower in cases than in controls (roughly 0.12% versus 0.17%; Bonferroni P = 0.0008). T-cell numbers per sample were unknown, so richness differences could reflect varying T-cell content rather than repertoire biology. Because of the cross-sectional design, the study could not determine whether the associations came before infection or resulted from infection, and neither effector/memory subsets nor HPV-specific T cells were isolated.

Trimmed from V: 6 bases; trimmed from J: 2 bases; junction bases lacking a gene match: 8. The cysteine opens and the phenylalanine closes a CDR3 of 15 amino acids. The CDR3 was read in part: 36 bases, with the frame set at base 1. The germline V gene gives CDR1 as MNHEY and CDR2 as SVGEGT. Every participant had a single incident cervical HPV16 infection, and prevalent HPV16 infections were excluded. Cervical HPV DNA was detected with MY09/MY11 PCR, and genotyping was done by dot-blot hybridization. Approximately 15 mL of heparinized blood were centrifuged, and the buffy coat was aliquoted, frozen at -30°C, then stored at -80°C. QIAGEN kits were used to extract genomic DNA from the buffy coat specimens. Turning to this clone: No cognate antigen has been identified for it. The read finishes 3 residues shy of the CDR3 end, and the germline J gene is used to complete it.

TCR beta CDR3 regions were amplified by multiplex PCR from an average of around 1,200 ng genomic DNA per sample using the immunoSEQ assay. The assay corrected primer bias using a complete synthetic TCR repertoire to establish an amplification baseline. Amplicons were sequenced on the Illumina platform. The study's processing was this. Error correction of the sequences involved clustering with frequency ratios plus a modified nearest-neighbor algorithm, after which the sequences were analyzed in the immunoSEQ Analyzer using IMGT gene definitions. TCR richness and evenness were averaged over 20 rarefaction repeats at each rarefaction depth, excluding samples with fewer sequences than the depth. Wilcoxon rank sum tests with FDR correction were used to compare relative abundances of V, D and J genes between the groups. Blinded duplicates gave an intraclass correlation of roughly 95% for TCR richness and an average of 76.4% across some 62 gene segments. The immuneACCESS repertoire file appears here via TCRdb, limited to in-frame rearrangements. These files lack a portion of the clones; in checked studies, under half of the deficit traces to unresolved V genes, and the cause of the others is not known. V and J calls and clone size are those listed in that table; D and trimming were worked out from the DNA. This sample's clone table shows 9,200 or so clones. Jointly, the top ten make up almost 8.5% of the sample.

This sequence originates from a woman between 18 and 70 years old with a cervical HPV16 infection that either progressed to CIN3+ or cleared (not recorded which). The sequence links TRBV6-2 or TRBV6-3 to TRBJ2-7, and 9 bases in between align with TRBD2. Sample: blood buffy coat. This receptor carries the CDR3 CASRTGIAGAYEQYF. CDR3 DNA (partial): TGTGCCAGCAGAACCGGGATAGCGGGGGCCTACGAG.